This T cell receptor beta chain was profiled in a study of cytomegalovirus exposure and HLA in healthy donors. Points from the study as a whole: Presence/absence results assume similar sequencing depth per donor, which may not hold.

Primers: 60 Vbeta forward and 13 Jbeta reverse. Assay: immunoSEQ multiplex PCR; the TCRdb copy retains only in-frame clones and omits some. The sample carries 200,000 to 250,000 clones, about 80% recorded once. Germline V gene data show CDR1 as GTSNPN and CDR2 as SVGIG (reference sequence). CDR3 length: 13 amino acids. Points on this clone: Its antigen is currently unknown. Its ends do not fully match the called genes, so a read error is possible. The same CDR3 also results from other DNA sequences found in this sample.

This sequence originates from a woman aged 55-69 years in good health and CMV-seropositive. The sequenced material came from PBMCs. J is TRBJ1-2 and V is TRBV30; D might be TRBD1 (5 bases). CDR3 coding DNA: TGCGCCTGGAGTCAACAAGGGGATTCCGGCTACACCTTC. Residues: CAWSQQGDSGYTF.